Each of the 9 T cell receptor beta chains below was sequenced from the same sample in a study of CD4+ T cells in melanoma. Only in-frame clones appear in the TCRdb table, and some are missing; sequencing was by immunoSEQ multiplex PCR. This repertoire shows about 140,000 clones, roughly 91% found once; its top ten account for approximately 1.4%. The source is a human donor with melanoma.

This chain uses TRBV19 with TRBJ1-2; D is ambiguous. Germline V lookup: CDR1 LNHDA, CDR2 SQIVND (reference sequence). This CDR3 has 11 residues. Trimming left V 9 bases short and J 5 bases short, with 10 bases between. CDR3 sequence (DNA): TGTGCCAGCGGACGGACTTATGGCTACACCTTC. Encoded protein: CASGRTYGYTF.

The chain is built from TRBV29-1 and TRBJ2-5; D ambiguous. Germline V gene sequence: CDR1 SQVTM, CDR2 ANQGSEA. The CDR3 runs 12 residues. V dropped 4 bases and J dropped 5 bases, with 11 bases sitting between them. The CDR3 coding sequence is TGCAGCGTTGGTTGGTCTGAGGAGACCCAGTACTTC. Its translation: CSVGWSEETQYF.

The rearrangement joins TRBV7-2 to TRBJ2-5, with TRBD2 identical over 11 bases. J gave up 2 bases and V 1 base, and 0 bases lay outside the gene matches. This CDR3 is 15 amino acids long. Germline V CDR1 and CDR2: SGHTA, FQGNSA. In DNA form, the CDR3 reads TGTGCCAGCAGCTTAGTAGCGGGGGGGCAAGAGACCCAGTACTTC. Translated, it gives CASSLVAGGQETQYF.

The CDR3 DNA sequence: TGCGCCAGCAGCCAGGGACATGGGACTGAAAAACTGTTTTTT. Its translation: CASSQGHGTEKLFF. The chain recombines TRBV4-1 with TRBJ1-4; D is possibly TRBD1 (6 bases). The CDR3 loop spans 14 amino acids. Between the trimmed V and J ends, which lost 3 bases and 7 bases, there was a span of 12 bases. Per germline, CDR1 MGHRA and CDR2 YSYEKL.

This rearrangement joins TRBV13 to TRBJ2-7; D unclear. The germline V and J ends were trimmed by 4 bases and 6 bases, with 16 bases remaining between them. The CDR3 runs to 14 residues. Germline CDR1 and CDR2: PRHDT and FYEKMQ (reference sequence). The CDR3 DNA is TGTGCCAGCAGCTCGGGCTCCGAAGGGATCGAGCAGTACTTC. Amino acid sequence: CASSSGSEGIEQYF.

This clone was counted only a few times. This chain connects TRBV2 to TRBJ2-5, with TRBD1 identical over 7 bases. This CDR3 region has 15 residues. The J segment lost 1 base and the V segment lost 3 bases, leaving 5 bases of the junction unmatched. CDR1 and CDR2 from the germline V gene are SNHLY and FYNNEI. The CDR3 reads CASSDTRQGQETQYF. The CDR3 coding sequence is TGTGCCAGCAGTGATACCCGACAGGGCCAAGAGACCCAGTACTTC. The whole variable domain, remainder taken from reference TRBV2 and TRBJ2-5, is EPEVTQTPSHQVTQMGQEVILRCVPISNHLYFYWYRQILGQKVEFLVSFYNNEISEKSEIFDDQFSVERPDGSNFTLKIRSTKLEDSAMYFCASSDTRQGQETQYFGPGTRLLVL.

V and J are TRBV5-1 and TRBJ2-2; 11 bases match TRBD2. With V trimmed by 2 bases and J by 4 bases, 4 bases remained unmatched. The V gene's germline CDR1 is SGHRS and CDR2 YFSETQ. CDR3 length: 16 amino acids. CDR3 sequence: CASSFWTSGSTGELFF. DNA for the CDR3: TGCGCCAGCAGCTTTTGGACTAGCGGGTCCACCGGGGAGCTGTTTTTT. Full variable domain (outside the CDR3, taken from reference TRBV5-1 and TRBJ2-2): KAGVTQTPRYLIKTRGQQVTLSCSPISGHRSVSWYQQTPGQGLQFLFEYFSETQRNKGNFPGRFSGRQFSNSRSEMNVSTLELGDSALYLCASSFWTSGSTGELFFGEGSRLTVL.

The V gene is TRBV7-6, the J gene TRBJ2-5; 9 bases fit TRBD1. V was clipped by 2 bases and J by 4 bases; unmatched bases: 11. The germline CDR1 and CDR2 sequences are SGHVS and FNYEAQ. The CDR3 has 17 amino acids. The CDR3 spells CASSLTWTGEGGETQYF. CDR3 nucleotides: TGTGCCAGCAGCTTAACTTGGACAGGGGAAGGGGGAGAGACCCAGTACTTC.

The V and J genes are TRBV7-2 and TRBJ2-5; D might be TRBD1 (5 bases). Trimming took off 3 bases at V and 5 bases at J, with 10 bases between the two ends. Germline V lookup: CDR1 SGHTA, CDR2 FQGNSA. This CDR3 contains 13 residues. The chain's CDR3 is CASSFSKGETQYF. The DNA for the CDR3 is TGTGCCAGCAGCTTTAGCAAGGGGGAGACCCAGTACTTC.